This T cell receptor (beta chain) was identified during a study of blood T cell repertoires in COVID-19. For the study at large: Both acute and convalescent COVID-19 samples were obtained from the United States, Italy and Spain. Nucleic acid was either cDNA or gDNA, and it came from T cells, B-cell-depleted T cells, or PBMCs.

It was during active infection that Seattle patients were enrolled and then longitudinally followed. Trimming took off 0 bases at V and 4 bases at J, with 11 bases between the two ends. CDR1 and CDR2 (germline): LGHNA, YSLEER. The CDR3 length is 15 residues. Authors' methods: Estimation of nucleated cell counts relied on the amplification of reference gene primers. The repertoire was sequenced with immunoSEQ multiplex PCR; TCRdb's copy has only in-frame clones and lacks some. V and J calls plus clone size are reproduced from that table; the DNA served to infer D and trimming. The table shows approximately 90,000 clones, with approximately 84% occurring only once.

Sequenced sample: peripheral blood. The sequence was collected from a man in his sixties or seventies with COVID-19, enrolled during active disease. V gene TRBV4-3 combines with J gene TRBJ2-3, with D possibly matching TRBD1 (5 bases). CDR3 protein: CASSQEGSGSDTQYF. The CDR3 region has the DNA TGCGCCAGCAGCCAAGAAGGGTCAGGGTCAGATACGCAGTATTTT.